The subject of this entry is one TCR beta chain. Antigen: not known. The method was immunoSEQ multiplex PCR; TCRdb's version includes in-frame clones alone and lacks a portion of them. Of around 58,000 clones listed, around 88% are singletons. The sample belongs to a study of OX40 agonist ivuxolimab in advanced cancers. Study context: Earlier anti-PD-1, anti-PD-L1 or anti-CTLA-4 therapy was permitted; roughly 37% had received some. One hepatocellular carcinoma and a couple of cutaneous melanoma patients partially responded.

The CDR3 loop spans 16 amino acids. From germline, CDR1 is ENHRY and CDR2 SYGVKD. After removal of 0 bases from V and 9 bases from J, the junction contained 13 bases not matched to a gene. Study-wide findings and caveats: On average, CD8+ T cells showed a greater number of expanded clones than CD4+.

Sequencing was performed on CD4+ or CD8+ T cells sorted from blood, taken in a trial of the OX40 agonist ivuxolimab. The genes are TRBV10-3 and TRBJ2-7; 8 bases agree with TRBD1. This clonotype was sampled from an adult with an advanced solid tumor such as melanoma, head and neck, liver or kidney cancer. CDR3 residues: CAISESPGQDNRGQYF. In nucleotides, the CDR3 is TGTGCCATCAGTGAGTCACCGGGACAGGATAACCGGGGGCAGTACTTC.